A selection of T cell receptor beta chains follows, all from one sample in a study of siplizumab effects on memory and regulatory T cells. Profiling relied on immunoSEQ multiplex PCR, and the TCRdb table lists in-frame clones only, not all of them. Among about 100,000 clones listed, 85% to 95% were seen once. Material for sequencing was non-Treg CD4+ T cells sorted from blood. The receptors stem from a human donor in good health. The conserved cysteine and the conserved F or W are not part of the CDR3 here.

V	J	CDR3
TRBV6-1	TRBJ1-5	ASSGRISGDINSNQPQH
TRBV4-1	TRBJ1-5	ASSPAETGRQPQH
TRBV20-1	TRBJ1-1	SAGGGLEAF
TRBV7-2	TRBJ2-3	ASSWGVGLDTQY
TRBV7-9	TRBJ2-1	ASSLAYGTSGVNEQF
TRBV7-3	TRBJ2-1	ASSSLSLLAGRVDEQF
TRBV27	TRBJ1-5	ASSSTGFGNQPQH
TRBV30	TRBJ1-2	AWSGTIVHTNYGYT
TRBV6-6	TRBJ2-1	ASSYSLRGYNEQF
TRBV11-3	TRBJ2-1	ASSSRPINEQF
TRBV20-1	TRBJ1-1	SARGRVEAF
TRBV28	TRBJ2-1	ASVGTSNEQF
TRBV7-2	TRBJ2-3	ASRSGRAGPDTQY
TRBV6-6	TRBJ2-7	ASSYPTSGRSYEQY
TRBV5-6	TRBJ2-3	ASSPEDPRVDTQY
TRBV7-8	TRBJ1-1	ASSLVGAKNTEAF
TRBV5-1	TRBJ2-1	ASSFQRETGNEQF
TRBV6-5	TRBJ1-2	ASSYSGLPSGGYT
TRBV7-6	TRBJ2-7	ASSPGVGGAYEQY
TRBV21-1	TRBJ2-1	ASSRVAGTSGQSSYNEQF
TRBV2	TRBJ2-5	ASSVSRGIQETQY
TRBV19	TRBJ2-1	ASGTSGRASQEQF
TRBV19	TRBJ1-4	ASSITPGQGQAKLF
TRBV21-1	TRBJ2-7	ASSSRDRRSEQY
TRBV6-6	TRBJ2-5	ASSYRGGWETQY
TRBV7-9	TRBJ2-1	ASSRQILGTSGTRGEQF
TRBV30	TRBJ1-2	AWSLGSNYGYT